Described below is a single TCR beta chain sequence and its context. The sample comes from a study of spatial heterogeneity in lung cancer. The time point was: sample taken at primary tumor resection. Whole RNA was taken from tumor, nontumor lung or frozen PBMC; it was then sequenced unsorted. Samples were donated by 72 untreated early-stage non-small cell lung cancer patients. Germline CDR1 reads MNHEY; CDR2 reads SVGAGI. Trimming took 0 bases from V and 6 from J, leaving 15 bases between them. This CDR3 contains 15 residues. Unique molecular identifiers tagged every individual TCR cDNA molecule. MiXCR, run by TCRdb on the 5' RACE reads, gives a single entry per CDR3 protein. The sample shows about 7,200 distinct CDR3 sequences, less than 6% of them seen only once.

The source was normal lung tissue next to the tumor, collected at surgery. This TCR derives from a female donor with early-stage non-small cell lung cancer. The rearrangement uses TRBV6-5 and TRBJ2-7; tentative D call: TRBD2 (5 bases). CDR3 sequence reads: CASSYSISGSGEQYF. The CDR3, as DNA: TGTGCCAGCAGTTACTCGATTTCGGGATCTGGCGAGCAGTACTTC.